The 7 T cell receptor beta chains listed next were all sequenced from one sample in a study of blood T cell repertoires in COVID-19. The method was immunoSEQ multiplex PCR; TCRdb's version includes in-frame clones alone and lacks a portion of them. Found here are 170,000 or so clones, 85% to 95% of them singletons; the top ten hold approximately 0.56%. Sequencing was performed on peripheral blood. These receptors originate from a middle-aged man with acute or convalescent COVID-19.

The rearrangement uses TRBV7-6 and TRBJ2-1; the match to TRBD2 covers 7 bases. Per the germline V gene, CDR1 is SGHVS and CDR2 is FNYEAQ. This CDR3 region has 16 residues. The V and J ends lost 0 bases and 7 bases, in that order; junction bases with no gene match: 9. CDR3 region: CASSLARTRSLNEQFF. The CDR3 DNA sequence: TGTGCCAGCAGCTTAGCGCGGACTAGGTCTTTGAATGAGCAGTTCTTC.

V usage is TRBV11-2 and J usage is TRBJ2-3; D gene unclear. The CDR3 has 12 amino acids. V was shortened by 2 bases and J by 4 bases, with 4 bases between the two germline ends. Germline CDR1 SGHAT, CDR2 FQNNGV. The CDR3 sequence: CASSLLSDTQYF. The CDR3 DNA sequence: TGTGCCAGCAGCTTACTCTCAGATACGCAGTATTTT.

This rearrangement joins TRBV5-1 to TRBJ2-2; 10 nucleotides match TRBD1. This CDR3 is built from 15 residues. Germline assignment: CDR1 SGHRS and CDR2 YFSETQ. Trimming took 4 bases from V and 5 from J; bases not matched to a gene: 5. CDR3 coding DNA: TGCGCCAGCAGCGAACGACAGGGGGCGACCGGGGAGCTGTTTTTT. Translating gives CASSERQGATGELFF.

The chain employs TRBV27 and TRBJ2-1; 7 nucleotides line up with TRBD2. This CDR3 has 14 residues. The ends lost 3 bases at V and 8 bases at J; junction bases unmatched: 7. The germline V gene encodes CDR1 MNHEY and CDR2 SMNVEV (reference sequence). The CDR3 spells CASSFVLAVDEQFF. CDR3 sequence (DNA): TGTGCCAGCAGTTTCGTCCTAGCGGTGGATGAGCAGTTCTTC.

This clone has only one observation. In nucleotides, the CDR3 is TGTGCCAGCAGCCGATCCGGGACAGAATCCTACGAGCAGTACTTC. Translating it yields CASSRSGTESYEQYF. V gene TRBV4-2 combines with J gene TRBJ2-7; 7 bases align to TRBD1. Germline-derived CDR1 and CDR2 are LGHNA and YNFKEQ. The CDR3 spans 15 residues. V lost 4 bases to trimming and J lost 1 base; unmatched junction nucleotides: 7.

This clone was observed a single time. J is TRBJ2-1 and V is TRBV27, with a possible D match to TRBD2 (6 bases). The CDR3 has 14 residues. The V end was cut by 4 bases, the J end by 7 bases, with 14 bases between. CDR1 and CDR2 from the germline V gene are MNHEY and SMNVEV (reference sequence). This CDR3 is CASSSGEVRNEQFF. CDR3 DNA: TGTGCCAGCAGTTCGGGGGAGGTTAGGAATGAGCAGTTCTTC.

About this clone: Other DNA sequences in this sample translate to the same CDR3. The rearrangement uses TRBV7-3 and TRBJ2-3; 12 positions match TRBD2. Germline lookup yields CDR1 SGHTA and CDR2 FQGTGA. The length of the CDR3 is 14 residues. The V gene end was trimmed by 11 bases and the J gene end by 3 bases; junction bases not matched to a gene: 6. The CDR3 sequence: CASNLAGGTDTQYF. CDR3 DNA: TGTGCCTCAAACCTAGCGGGGGGGACAGATACGCAGTATTTT.